Below, 7 T cell receptor beta chains from the same sample are listed, as sequenced in a study of T cell repertoires in cytomegalovirus infection. TCRdb re-analysed the reads in MiXCR, keeping a single row per CDR3 protein. The sample includes around 300,000 distinct CDR3 sequences, around 20% of them seen just once. Their specific antigens are unknown. This specimen was cultured PBMCs, taken from culture after CMV antigen stimulation. Source of these receptors: a human donor in good health (CMV status not recorded). Some clones in this sample may be carry-over from other donors' samples.

This clonotype was counted many times. The chain recombines TRBV19 with TRBJ1-5; D uncertain. The CDR3 is 14 amino acids. Between the trimmed V and J ends, which lost 6 bases and 5 bases, there was a span of 14 bases. Germline V gives CDR1 LNHDA, CDR2 SQIVND (reference sequence). The CDR3 nucleotides read TGTGCCAGTAGCGGGGTACGGCGGGATCAGCCCCAGCATTTT. Protein product: CASSGVRRDQPQHF.

The V and J genes are TRBV4-1 and TRBJ2-3, with TRBD2 matching over 11 bases. Trimming at V came to 4 bases and at J to 2 bases, leaving 5 bases not matched to a gene. The CDR3 consists of 16 residues. Germline V gene sequence: CDR1 MGHRA, CDR2 YSYEKL. Here the CDR3 DNA reads TGCGCCAGCAGCCTAACTAGCGGGAGTGCCACAGATACGCAGTATTTT. Translation gives CASSLTSGSATDTQYF.

The chain links TRBV27 to TRBJ2-7; D remains ambiguous. CDR3 length: 15 residues. V lost 3 bases to trimming and J lost 3 bases, with 15 bases between them. The germline gives CDR1 MNHEY, CDR2 SMNVEV (reference sequence). The chain's CDR3 is CASSFTGSPYYEQYF. CDR3 coding DNA: TGTGCCAGCAGTTTCACCGGGTCTCCCTACTACGAGCAGTACTTC.

The table lists this clonotype with many counts. The chain has TRBV7-2 and TRBJ2-5, with D possibly being TRBD1 (7 bases). V lost 6 bases and J 4 bases, leaving 21 bases between the germline ends. The CDR3 is 16 amino acids. CDR1 and CDR2 from the germline V gene are SGHTA and FQGNSA. DNA of the CDR3: TGTGCCAGCAGACCAGGGGGAAGAAGGGGGGCAGAGACCCAGTACTTC. Amino acid sequence: CASRPGGRRGAETQYF.

The chain is built from TRBV5-1 and TRBJ2-7; D might be TRBD2 (6 bases). The germline CDR1 and CDR2 sequences are SGHRS and YFSETQ. Between the trimmed V and J ends, which lost 0 bases and 3 bases, there was a span of 16 bases. This CDR3 comprises 16 residues. In DNA form, the CDR3 reads TGCGCCAGCAGCTTGGGGTCTGGAGGGGTCGGCTACGAGCAGTACGTC. It is translated as CASSLGSGGVGYEQYV.

The chain is built from TRBV27 and TRBJ2-7; D gene unclear. V was trimmed by 5 bases and J by 0 bases, leaving 8 bases between them. Germline loops: CDR1 MNHEY, CDR2 SMNVEV (reference sequence). This CDR3 is 13 amino acids long. The CDR3 here is CASSASGSYEQYV. The CDR3 DNA is TGTGCCAGCAGTGCCTCCGGCTCCTACGAGCAGTACGTC.

V is TRBV30 and J is TRBJ2-5; perhaps TRBD2 as D (5 bases). V was shortened by 4 bases and J by 1 base, with 16 bases between the two germline ends. The CDR3 sequence is 15 residues long. The germline V gene encodes CDR1 GTSNPN and CDR2 SVGIG (reference sequence). The CDR3 loop reads CAWKLWSGGQETQYF. In DNA, the CDR3 is TGTGCCTGGAAACTCTGGTCAGGAGGCCAAGAGACCCAGTACTTC.